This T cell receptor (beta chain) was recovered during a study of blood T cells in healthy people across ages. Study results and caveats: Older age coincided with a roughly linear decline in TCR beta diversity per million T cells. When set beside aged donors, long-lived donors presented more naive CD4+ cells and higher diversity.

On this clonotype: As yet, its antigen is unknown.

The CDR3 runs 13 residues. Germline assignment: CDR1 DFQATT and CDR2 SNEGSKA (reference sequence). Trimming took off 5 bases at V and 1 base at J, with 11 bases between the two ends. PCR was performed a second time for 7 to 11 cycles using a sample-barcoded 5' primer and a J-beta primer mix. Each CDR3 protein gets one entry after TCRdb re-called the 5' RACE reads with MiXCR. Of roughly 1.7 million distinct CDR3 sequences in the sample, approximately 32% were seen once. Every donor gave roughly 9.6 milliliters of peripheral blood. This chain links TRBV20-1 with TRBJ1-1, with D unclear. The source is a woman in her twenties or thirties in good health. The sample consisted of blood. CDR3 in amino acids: CSARFPGNTEAFF. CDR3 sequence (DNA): TGCAGTGCTCGTTTCCCAGGGAACACTGAAGCTTTCTTT.